This TCR beta chain derives from a study of regulatory T cells in long-lasting Graves disease. Study findings and constraints: Segments TRBV28, TRBJ1-2 and TRBJ2-5 showed preferential usage in persistent disease. Possibly, too few samples lowered accuracy.

HTBI primers from iRepertoire and Arm-PCR of CDR3 regions yielded the TCR beta libraries. TCRdb re-called the multiplex PCR reads with MiXCR, one entry per CDR3 protein. The sample carries under 500,000 distinct CDR3 sequences, less than 25% recorded once. Germline loops: CDR1 SGHRS, CDR2 YFSETQ. The CDR3 sequence is 13 residues long. V was clipped by 4 bases and J by 2 bases, with 9 bases between them. Described time point: persistent/refractory GD, antithyroid drugs over 5 years with positive TRAb. PBMCs provided the RNA from which the TCR library was made. This clonotype occurred many times. Its specificity is unknown.

This specimen consisted of peripheral blood mononuclear cells (PBMCs), obtained when the disease was refractory, from a patient treated with antithyroid drugs. This receptor was obtained from a female donor with Graves disease. This chain joins TRBV5-1 and TRBJ1-2; tentative D call: TRBD1 (6 bases). DNA of the CDR3: TGCGCCAGCAGCCGGGACATGAACTATGGCTACACCTTC. Translating gives CASSRDMNYGYTF.